Listed below are T cell receptor beta chains from one sample, sequenced in a study of technical replicates of blood from four donors. The repertoire was sequenced with immunoSEQ multiplex PCR; TCRdb's copy has only in-frame clones and lacks some. The sample records 80,000 or so clones, around 94% being singletons. Sequenced sample: T cells isolated from PBMCs. These receptors came from a human donor in good health. CDR3s include the opening cysteine and the closing phenylalanine or tryptophan. Each record gives: D gene, J gene, clone size, V gene, CDR3 DNA, CDR3 protein. A D gene is named only where the DNA matches it firmly. A clone size is listed for some rows: how often the clone was seen (once, few, many), or a class if it is expanded.

D: TRBD1
J: TRBJ1-2
size: -
V: TRBV30
DNA: TGTGCCTGGAGTAGTGGGACAGGCCTTAGTTTTTATGGCTACACCTTC
CDR3: CAWSSGTGLSFYGYTF

D: -
J: TRBJ2-7
size: -
V: TRBV19
DNA: TGTGCCAGTAGTATCGGGGATAGCTCCTACGAGCAGTACTTC
CDR3: CASSIGDSSYEQYF

D: -
J: TRBJ2-3
size: -
V: TRBV30
DNA: TGTGCCTGGAGTGGGACAGCCGGGATCGGCACAGATACGCAGTATTTT
CDR3: CAWSGTAGIGTDTQYF

D: TRBD2
J: TRBJ2-1
size: -
V: TRBV25-1
DNA: TGTGCCAGCAGTGAATCCCAGAGGGCTAGCGGGAGAGCCGTTGAGCAGTTCTTC
CDR3: CASSESQRASGRAVEQFF

D: -
J: TRBJ1-1
size: -
V: TRBV6-5
DNA: TGTGCCAGCAGTTACGGCAGGGGCACTGAAGCTTTCTTT
CDR3: CASSYGRGTEAFF

D: TRBD1
J: TRBJ2-3
size: -
V: TRBV7-2
DNA: TGTGCCAGCAACCTACAGGGGAATGCAGATACGCAGTATTTT
CDR3: CASNLQGNADTQYF

D: TRBD1
J: TRBJ1-2
size: -
V: TRBV27
DNA: TGTGCCAGCAGTTTCGGGACAGGGAATGGCTACACCTTC
CDR3: CASSFGTGNGYTF

D: -
J: TRBJ2-2
size: -
V: TRBV7-2
DNA: TGTGCCACCCGAGGGACTGCGAACACCGGGGAGCTGTTTTTT
CDR3: CATRGTANTGELFF

D: TRBD1
J: TRBJ2-4
size: -
V: TRBV2
DNA: TGTGCCAGCAGAGCCGGGACAGGGTACATTCAGTACTTC
CDR3: CASRAGTGYIQYF

D: -
J: TRBJ2-3
size: -
V: TRBV27
DNA: TGTGCCAGCCGCGGTTCCTGGCATACGCAGTATTTT
CDR3: CASRGSWHTQYF

D: TRBD2
J: TRBJ2-2
size: once
V: TRBV5-1
DNA: TGCGCCAGCAGCTTAGGCGGGAGGTCTACCGGGGAGCTGTTTTTT
CDR3: CASSLGGRSTGELFF

D: -
J: TRBJ2-7
size: -
V: TRBV11-2
DNA: TGTGCCAGCGGCTTAGGTACTTCCTACGAGCAGTACTTC
CDR3: CASGLGTSYEQYF

D: -
J: TRBJ2-6
size: -
V: TRBV19
DNA: TGTGCCAGTAGTATCAGGGGCCTCGACCTGGGGGCCAACGTCCTGACTTTC
CDR3: CASSIRGLDLGANVLTF

D: TRBD1
J: TRBJ2-7
size: -
V: TRBV18
DNA: TGTGCCAGCTCACCAACCTATGGGACAGTCTACGAGCAGTACTTC
CDR3: CASSPTYGTVYEQYF

D: -
J: TRBJ2-3
size: once
V: TRBV4-2
DNA: TGTGCCAGCAGCCAAGATGGGGGGAGCGGCACAGATACGCAGTATTTT
CDR3: CASSQDGGSGTDTQYF

D: -
J: TRBJ1-2
size: -
V: TRBV25-1
DNA: TGTGCCAGCAGTGAATATGGGCAGTTCTATGGCTACACCTTC
CDR3: CASSEYGQFYGYTF

D: -
J: TRBJ1-1
size: -
V: TRBV6-5
DNA: TGTGCCAGCAGACCCGGGGTGCTTGGGACTGAAGCTTTCTTT
CDR3: CASRPGVLGTEAFF

D: -
J: TRBJ2-7
size: -
V: TRBV5-6
DNA: TGTGCCAGCAGCTTGCGAGGGAACACTTACGAGCAGTACTTC
CDR3: CASSLRGNTYEQYF

D: -
J: TRBJ2-1
size: -
V: TRBV5-1
DNA: TGCGCCAGCAGCTTGGGGGACACACACAATGAGCAGTTCTTC
CDR3: CASSLGDTHNEQFF

D: -
J: TRBJ2-7
size: -
V: TRBV7-6
DNA: TGTGCCAGCAGCTTAGGTCGGGGATACGAGCAGTACTTC
CDR3: CASSLGRGYEQYF

D: TRBD1
J: TRBJ1-4
size: -
V: TRBV7-6
DNA: TGTGCCAGCAGCTTAGCGTTAAGGGGACAGTGGAATGAAAAACTGTTTTTT
CDR3: CASSLALRGQWNEKLFF

D: -
J: TRBJ2-7
size: -
V: TRBV4-2
DNA: TGTGCCAGCAGCCAAGATTTGCCTGGCGGGACCTCCTACGAGCAGTACTTC
CDR3: CASSQDLPGGTSYEQYF

D: -
J: TRBJ2-1
size: -
V: TRBV7-3
DNA: TGTGCCAGCACCACCTGGCCAGCGTTATACAATGAGCAGTTCTTC
CDR3: CASTTWPALYNEQFF

D: -
J: TRBJ2-6
size: -
V: TRBV9
DNA: TGTGCCAGCAGCGTAGCGGGCTCGGGATTCCACGTCCTGACTTTC
CDR3: CASSVAGSGFHVLTF

D: -
J: TRBJ1-1
size: -
V: TRBV7-6
DNA: TGTGCCAGCAGCTGGCAGGGTTCAAACACTGAAGCTTTCTTT
CDR3: CASSWQGSNTEAFF

D: TRBD1
J: TRBJ1-5
size: -
V: TRBV6-1
DNA: TGTGCCATCGAAAGGGACAGCCCGACTTATCAGCCCCAGCATTTT
CDR3: CAIERDSPTYQPQHF

D: TRBD2
J: TRBJ2-7
size: -
V: TRBV27
DNA: TGTGCCAGCAGCCGACTAGCGACCTCGAGGGAGCAGTACTTC
CDR3: CASSRLATSREQYF

D: -
J: TRBJ2-1
size: -
V: TRBV5-4
DNA: TGTGCCAGCAGCCTCAGCGTCAATGAGCAGTTCTTC
CDR3: CASSLSVNEQFF

D: -
J: TRBJ2-2
size: -
V: TRBV2
DNA: TGTGCCAGCAGTGAAGTCCTAGCCAACACCGGGGAGCTGTTTTTT
CDR3: CASSEVLANTGELFF

D: TRBD1
J: TRBJ2-7
size: -
V: TRBV19
DNA: TGTGCCAGTAGCTATGGGACAGGGAGACTCGGCGAGCAGTACTTC
CDR3: CASSYGTGRLGEQYF

D: TRBD1
J: TRBJ1-1
size: few
V: TRBV30
DNA: TGTGCCTGGACCGGGGGACAGGGTGAAAGGAACACTGAAGCTTTCTTT
CDR3: CAWTGGQGERNTEAFF

D: -
J: TRBJ2-7
size: -
V: TRBV5-4
DNA: TGTGCCAGCAGCTTGGGCCCCGGGGTAACCTACGAGCAGTACTTC
CDR3: CASSLGPGVTYEQYF

D: TRBD1
J: TRBJ1-2
size: -
V: TRBV29-1
DNA: TGCAGCGTCTGGACAGGGGGCGCATTGGGCTACACCTTC
CDR3: CSVWTGGALGYTF

D: -
J: TRBJ2-3
size: -
V: TRBV7-6
DNA: TGTGCCAGCAGCTTAGGTGGCGGGACGGGTACAGATACGCAGTATTTT
CDR3: CASSLGGGTGTDTQYF

D: TRBD1
J: TRBJ2-5
size: -
V: TRBV11-3
DNA: TGTGCCAGCAGCTTCAGGACAGGGGAAGAGACCCAGTACTTC
CDR3: CASSFRTGEETQYF

D: -
J: TRBJ1-2
size: -
V: TRBV29-1
DNA: TGCAGCGTACCCAGTGGAGGGGACTATGGCTACACCTTC
CDR3: CSVPSGGDYGYTF

D: TRBD2
J: TRBJ2-3
size: -
V: TRBV27
DNA: TGTGCCAGCAGAAGGGGACTAGCGGGGGCAGATACGCAGTATTTT
CDR3: CASRRGLAGADTQYF

D: -
J: TRBJ2-7
size: -
V: TRBV6-5
DNA: TGTGCCAGCAGTTCCAGACAGGACGGGACCTACGAGCAGTACTTC
CDR3: CASSSRQDGTYEQYF

D: TRBD2
J: TRBJ2-4
size: -
V: TRBV4-1
DNA: TGCGCCAGCAGCCAAGAATATGCGGGGGTTGGGGCCAAAAACATTCAGTACTTC
CDR3: CASSQEYAGVGAKNIQYF

D: TRBD1
J: TRBJ1-2
size: -
V: TRBV19
DNA: TGTGCCTCGGATGACAGGGCGTATGGCTACACCTTC
CDR3: CASDDRAYGYTF

D: -
J: TRBJ1-5
size: -
V: TRBV19
DNA: TGTGCCAGTAGTATGAGGTGGAGCAATCAGCCCCAGCATTTT
CDR3: CASSMRWSNQPQHF

D: TRBD2
J: TRBJ2-2
size: -
V: TRBV19
DNA: TGTGCCAGTAGTGGGCGGGAGTACACCGGGGAGCTGTTTTTT
CDR3: CASSGREYTGELFF

D: TRBD1
J: TRBJ1-2
size: -
V: TRBV7-9
DNA: TGTGCCAGCAGCCCCCTAGGTCGGACAGGGGAATATGGCTACACCTTC
CDR3: CASSPLGRTGEYGYTF

D: -
J: TRBJ2-7
size: -
V: TRBV28
DNA: TGTGCCAGCAGTTTAATACCCCCGACAGGGAGGAGTCACGAGCAGTACTTC
CDR3: CASSLIPPTGRSHEQYF

D: TRBD2
J: TRBJ2-1
size: -
V: TRBV6-1
DNA: TGTGCCACCAAATCTACGGGACTATCATGGAATGAGCAGTTCTTC
CDR3: CATKSTGLSWNEQFF

D: -
J: TRBJ2-1
size: -
V: TRBV6-1
DNA: TGTGCCAGCAGTGACGGGATCTCCTACAATGAGCAGTTCTTC
CDR3: CASSDGISYNEQFF

D: -
J: TRBJ2-3
size: -
V: TRBV9
DNA: TGTGCCAGCAGCGTCCTTGGGAGGCCGATAGATACGCAGTATTTT
CDR3: CASSVLGRPIDTQYF

D: TRBD2
J: TRBJ2-7
size: -
V: TRBV28
DNA: TGTGCCAGCAGCTCCCCGGGACTAGCGGTGTATAGTGAGCAGTACTTC
CDR3: CASSSPGLAVYSEQYF

D: TRBD2
J: TRBJ2-1
size: -
V: TRBV28
DNA: TGTGCCAGCAGTTTTTATAGCGGGAGGGCGTCTGAGCAGTTCTTC
CDR3: CASSFYSGRASEQFF

D: -
J: TRBJ2-2
size: -
V: TRBV12-5
DNA: TGTGCTAGTGGACAGGGCGGGGAGCTGTTTTTT
CDR3: CASGQGGELFF